These 32 T cell receptor beta chains originate from one sample sequenced in a study of T-cell reconstitution after alpha-beta-depleted transplantation in children. The TCRbeta library was prepared with unique molecular identifiers. TCRdb re-derived calls from the PCR reads in MiXCR, one entry per CDR3 protein. This sample yields a few hundred thousand distinct CDR3 sequences, of which 20% to 30% are seen a single time; around 4.8% belongs to the top ten. This specimen consisted of PBMCs, mostly from graft donor cells, obtained 360 days after TCRalphabeta/CD19-depleted stem cell transplant. These receptors came from a female patient aged 2-9 years who had a stem cell transplant for congenital amegakaryocytic thrombocytopenia, so the T cells may come from the graft donor.

This clonotype was detected many times. The chain carries TRBV4-1 and TRBJ1-2; D remains ambiguous. CDR1 is MGHRA and CDR2 is YSYEKL in the germline V gene. Trimming cost V 0 bases and J 4 bases, with 12 bases left between them. The length of the CDR3 is 15 residues. CDR3 loop: CASSQEGNGAYGYTF. The CDR3 coding sequence is TGCGCCAGCAGCCAAGAAGGGAACGGCGCCTATGGCTACACCTTC.

This chain connects TRBV5-1 to TRBJ1-4, with no clear D. The CDR3 has 14 amino acids. From germline, CDR1 is SGHRS and CDR2 YFSETQ. V was shortened by 8 bases and J by 3 bases, with 14 bases between the two germline ends. In DNA, the CDR3 is TGCGCCAGTTCTAAGGGCCCTTCTAATGAAAAACTGTTTTTT. It is translated as CASSKGPSNEKLFF.

This clonotype occurred a few times. This chain links TRBV6-1 with TRBJ1-5; perhaps TRBD1 as D (6 bases). V lost 6 bases, J lost 2 bases, and 14 bases lay in between. The germline CDR1 and CDR2 sequences are MNHNS and SASEGT. The CDR3 contains 15 residues. The CDR3 sequence: CASRHQGNGNQPQHF. The DNA for the CDR3 is TGTGCCAGCAGGCATCAGGGGAATGGCAATCAGCCCCAGCATTTT.

This clonotype was seen a few times. The chain carries TRBV15 and TRBJ2-3, with a weak D call TRBD2 (6 bases). The CDR3 is 14 residues long. Trimming left V 1 base short and J 4 bases short, with 9 bases between. Per germline, CDR1 LNHNV and CDR2 YYDKDF (reference sequence). The CDR3 coding sequence is TGTGCCACCAGCAGAGCCGGGGGTGCAGATACGCAGTATTTT. It encodes CATSRAGGADTQYF.

This chain joins TRBV20-1 and TRBJ1-6, with a possible D match to TRBD1 (5 bases). Trimming removed 6 bases from V and 6 bases from J, with 15 bases in between. The CDR3 loop spans 14 amino acids. CDR1 DFQATT and CDR2 SNEGSKA come from the germline V gene (reference sequence). The CDR3 is CSAKAGQGNSPLHF. The CDR3 coding sequence is TGCAGTGCCAAAGCGGGCCAGGGTAATTCACCCCTCCACTTT.

This rearrangement joins TRBV20-1 to TRBJ1-5; no clear D gene. Germline loops: CDR1 DFQATT, CDR2 SNEGSKA (reference sequence). The CDR3 is 12 residues long. Trimming left V 6 bases short and J 4 bases short, with 10 bases between. CDR3 coding DNA: TGCAGTGCGCCCGGACGAAATCAGCCCCAGCATTTT. The encoded protein is CSAPGRNQPQHF.

Ten or more counts support this clonotype. The V call is TRBV4-1, the J call TRBJ2-1; possibly TRBD1 or TRBD2 for D (5 bases each). The germline V gene has CDR1 MGHRA and CDR2 YSYEKL. V lost 0 bases and J 0 bases, leaving 12 bases between the germline ends. The CDR3 extends over 17 amino acids. The CDR3 DNA reads as TGCGCCAGCAGCCAAGACCCTCCAGGGAGCTCCTACAATGAGCAGTTCTTC. Translated, it gives CASSQDPPGSSYNEQFF.

Only a few counts were recorded for this clonotype. The rearrangement joins TRBV4-1 to TRBJ2-1, with D possibly being TRBD1 (5 bases). CDR1 MGHRA and CDR2 YSYEKL come from the germline V gene. Trimming cost V 1 base and J 12 bases, with 19 bases left between them. CDR3 length equals 15 residues. CDR3 sequence reads: CASSQAATAYPPQFF. CDR3 in DNA: TGCGCCAGCAGCCAAGCGGCGACAGCTTATCCCCCGCAGTTCTTC.

This clonotype came up a few times. The chain employs TRBV11-2 and TRBJ2-7; tentatively, D is TRBD2 (5 bases). The CDR3 has 15 amino acids. Trimming pared 5 bases from V and 6 bases from J, leaving 20 bases between. Germline CDR1 reads SGHAT; CDR2 reads FQNNGV. Here the CDR3 reads CASSPLRVESSEQYF. For the CDR3, the DNA is TGTGCCAGCAGCCCCCTGAGGGTGGAATCGTCCGAGCAGTACTTC.

This clonotype showed up just a few times. The junction differs from germline at one of its ends, possibly a read error. The chain has TRBV29-1 and TRBJ2-1; D may be TRBD1 (6 bases). The length of the CDR3 is 13 residues. Germline-derived CDR1 and CDR2 are SQVTM and ANQGSEA. The CDR3 reads CSVEEGAWAAITF. As DNA, the CDR3 is TGCAGCGTTGAAGAGGGGGCATGGGCTGCTATTACCTTC.

The chain links TRBV20-1 to TRBJ2-1; 7 bases map to TRBD2. J lost 9 bases, V lost 5 bases, and 4 bases had no gene match. The germline V gene encodes CDR1 DFQATT and CDR2 SNEGSKA (reference sequence). CDR3 size: 11 residues. The CDR3 nucleotides are TGCAGTGCTCCCACTAGCGCTGAGCAGTTCTTC. Amino acids: CSAPTSAEQFF.

The rearrangement uses TRBV3-1 and TRBJ2-7; D possibly corresponds to TRBD2 (5 bases). V lost 4 bases, J lost 6 bases, and 16 bases lay in between. There are 14 residues in the CDR3. CDR1 is LGHDT, CDR2 YNNKEL, per germline (reference sequence). CDR3 loop: CASSRSRGFAEQYF. The CDR3 DNA follows: TGTGCCAGCAGCCGATCCCGAGGGTTTGCCGAGCAGTACTTC.

This clonotype was observed a few times. The gene calls are TRBV12-3 or TRBV12-4 and TRBJ2-5, with D maybe TRBD2 (5 bases). V gave up 3 bases and J gave up 7 bases, with 15 bases separating them. There are 14 residues in the CDR3. The CDR3 here is CASSFRGELVTQYF. The CDR3 DNA reads as TGTGCCAGCAGTTTTCGGGGTGAGCTAGTGACCCAGTACTTC.

This clonotype was recorded a few times. The V gene is TRBV29-1, the J gene TRBJ1-5, with D tentatively TRBD1 (5 bases). V was trimmed by 4 bases and J by 1 base, leaving 5 bases between them. This CDR3 is 12 amino acids long. CDR1 and CDR2 (germline): SQVTM, ANQGSEA. The CDR3 loop is CSVAGSNQPQHF. The DNA for the CDR3 is TGCAGCGTTGCAGGGAGCAATCAGCCCCAGCATTTT. The variable domain in full, with the rest retrieved from reference TRBV29-1 and TRBJ1-5, is SAVISQKPSRDICQRGTSLTIQCQVDSQVTMMFWYRQQPGQSLTLIATANQGSEATYESGFVIDKFPISRPNLTFSTLTVSNMSPEDSSIYLCSVAGSNQPQHFGDGTRLSIL.

The gene calls are TRBV27 and TRBJ2-5; 11 bases fit TRBD2. The V gene's germline CDR1 is MNHEY and CDR2 SMNVEV (reference sequence). The V and J ends lost 5 bases and 7 bases, in that order; junction bases with no gene match: 6. The CDR3 contains 14 residues. In nucleotides, the CDR3 is TGTGCCAGCAGTGTTCTAGCGGGAGGTGGGACCCAGTACTTC. This gives the protein CASSVLAGGGTQYF.

There are a few counts of this clonotype. V and J are TRBV10-3 and TRBJ2-2; D ambiguous. Germline lookup yields CDR1 ENHRY and CDR2 SYGVKD. The CDR3 spans 11 residues. With 8 bases removed from V and 6 bases from J, the gap between germline ends came to 7 bases. The CDR3 reads CAISLSGELFF. Here the CDR3 DNA reads TGTGCCATCTCCTTGTCCGGGGAGCTGTTTTTT.

This clonotype came up a few times. The J gene is TRBJ1-5, the V gene TRBV20-1; no clear D. Per the germline V gene, CDR1 is DFQATT and CDR2 is SNEGSKA (reference sequence). Trimming stripped 5 bases from V and 8 bases from J, with 16 bases between. This CDR3 is 13 amino acids long. This CDR3 is CSACSSREEPQHF. The CDR3 nucleotides read TGCAGTGCTTGCAGCTCCCGGGAGGAGCCCCAGCATTTT.

The sample holds a few counts of this clonotype. This chain joins TRBV5-1 and TRBJ1-1; perhaps TRBD1 as D (6 bases). The germline gives CDR1 SGHRS, CDR2 YFSETQ. The CDR3 covers 15 residues. Between the trimmed V and J ends, which lost 5 bases and 6 bases, there was a span of 20 bases. This CDR3 is CASRLNQGLIAEAFF. The CDR3, as DNA: TGCGCCAGCAGATTAAATCAGGGGCTTATCGCTGAAGCTTTCTTT.

Only a few counts were recorded for this clonotype. The V call is TRBV20-1, the J call TRBJ2-1; TRBD2 agrees at 8 bases. J lost 9 bases, V lost 1 base, and 8 bases had no gene match. This CDR3 comprises 14 residues. The germline V gene has CDR1 DFQATT and CDR2 SNEGSKA (reference sequence). The CDR3 DNA is TGCAGTGCTAGAGCCGGGGGGGGTGTCGGTGAGCAGTTCTTC. This translates into CSARAGGGVGEQFF.

The table lists this clonotype with a few counts. The chain has TRBV28 and TRBJ2-1; no firm D call. The CDR3 has 14 residues. V lost 5 bases and J 0 bases, leaving 8 bases between the germline ends. In germline, CDR1 is MDHEN, CDR2 SYDVKM. The CDR3 here is CASSQPSSYNEQFF. The CDR3 nucleotides read TGTGCCAGCAGTCAACCTTCCTCCTACAATGAGCAGTTCTTC. Together with reference TRBV28 and TRBJ2-1, the CDR3 gives the full variable domain: DVKVTQSSRYLVKRTGEKVFLECVQDMDHENMFWYRQDPGLGLRLIYFSYDVKMKEKGDIPEGYSVSREKKERFSLILESASTNQTSMYLCASSQPSSYNEQFFGPGTRLTVL.

This clonotype was counted only a few times. V and J are TRBV28 and TRBJ2-3, with TRBD2 identical over 9 bases. The CDR3 length is 15 residues. Germline V CDR1 and CDR2: MDHEN, SYDVKM. Germline trimming cut 4 bases from V and 3 bases from J; bases unmatched to any gene: 5. This CDR3 is CASSSSGDPTDTQYF. The CDR3 nucleotides read TGTGCCAGCAGTTCTAGCGGGGATCCGACAGATACGCAGTATTTT.

V is TRBV7-3 and J is TRBJ2-3; D gene ambiguous. V lost 4 bases to trimming and J lost 4 bases, with 12 bases between them. The CDR3 spans 14 residues. Per germline, CDR1 SGHTA and CDR2 FQGTGA. CDR3 sequence reads: CASSSHDNSDTQYF. CDR3 in DNA: TGTGCCAGCAGCTCTCACGACAATTCAGATACGCAGTATTTT.

The J gene is TRBJ1-1, the V gene TRBV5-1; the match to TRBD1 covers 7 bases. This CDR3 is built from 14 residues. Trimming removed 4 bases from V and 5 bases from J; junction bases left unmatched: 8. Germline V gene data show CDR1 as SGHRS and CDR2 as YFSETQ. CDR3 residues: CASSQTGIRTEAFF. CDR3 nucleotide sequence: TGCGCCAGCAGCCAGACAGGGATTAGGACTGAAGCTTTCTTT.

This clonotype was counted many times. The V and J genes are TRBV12-3 or TRBV12-4 and TRBJ2-3; D not certain. V was cut by 3 bases and J by 1 base, with 11 bases left in between. The CDR3 runs to 15 residues. The CDR3 protein is CASSLVRQRTDTQYF. In DNA form, the CDR3 reads TGTGCCAGCAGTTTGGTGAGGCAGCGCACAGATACGCAGTATTTT.

In this sample, this clonotype turned up a few times. The genes are TRBV20-1 and TRBJ2-3; D may match TRBD1 or TRBD2 (5 bases each). Germline assignment: CDR1 DFQATT and CDR2 SNEGSKA (reference sequence). This CDR3 has 13 residues. V was pared by 4 bases and J by 6 bases, with 14 bases between. The CDR3 DNA reads TGCAGTGCTAACGGGGCCCGTCGGGATACGCAGTATTTT. Translation gives CSANGARRDTQYF.

This clonotype was counted at least ten times. The chain combines TRBV24-1 with TRBJ2-7, with TRBD2 as a possible D gene (5 bases). Trimming stripped 2 bases from V and 5 bases from J, with 9 bases between. The CDR3 loop spans 13 amino acids. Germline-derived CDR1 and CDR2 are KGHDR and SFDVKD. The DNA for the CDR3 is TGTGCCACCAGTGATTCGGGATGGGACGAGCAGTACTTC. Translated, it gives CATSDSGWDEQYF.

This clonotype was observed a handful of times. As DNA, the CDR3 is TGTGCCAGCAGGCTGGGAAACACCATATATTTT. This codes for CASRLGNTIYF. The genes are TRBV12-3 or TRBV12-4 and TRBJ1-3, with unresolved D. Trimming left V 6 bases short and J 4 bases short, with 4 bases between. CDR3 length equals 11 residues.

This clonotype was counted a few times. The rearrangement joins TRBV7-9 to TRBJ2-1, with D tentatively TRBD2 (6 bases). V lost 7 bases and J lost 4, with 17 bases in between. Per germline, CDR1 SEHNR and CDR2 FQNEAQ (reference sequence). The CDR3 has 15 residues. The CDR3 is CASTKNGTAYNEQFF. CDR3 DNA sequence: TGTGCCAGCACCAAAAACGGGACTGCATACAATGAGCAGTTCTTC.

This clonotype was seen more than once but under ten times. V usage is TRBV7-2 and J usage is TRBJ1-3; D gene uncertain. The germline gives CDR1 SGHTA, CDR2 FQGNSA. This CDR3 is built from 17 residues. Trimming removed 1 base at V and 1 base at J, with 14 bases between. The CDR3 reads CASSLVAGPMSGNTIYF. DNA of the CDR3: TGTGCCAGCAGCTTAGTAGCTGGGCCGATGTCTGGAAACACCATATATTTT.

This clonotype was observed a few times. Relative to the germline gene, one junction end is altered; a read error may explain this. The gene calls are TRBV20-1 and TRBJ2-1; 7 bases fit TRBD2. This CDR3 comprises 13 residues. Germline-derived CDR1 and CDR2 are DFQATT and SNEGSKA (reference sequence). CDR3 bases: TGCAGTGCTAGTAATCTAGCGGTATTACACCCGGTCTTC. This codes for CSASNLAVLHPVF.

This chain connects TRBV2 to TRBJ2-1; D may be TRBD2 (5 bases). The germline V gene encodes CDR1 SNHLY and CDR2 FYNNEI. This CDR3 is 17 amino acids long. Trimming removed 2 bases from V and 0 bases from J, with 14 bases in between. The CDR3 region is CASSETRTGSSYNEQFF. The CDR3 DNA sequence: TGTGCCAGCAGTGAAACCCGAACGGGGAGCTCCTACAATGAGCAGTTCTTC. The whole variable domain, filled in from reference TRBV2 and TRBJ2-1, reads EPEVTQTPSHQVTQMGQEVILRCVPISNHLYFYWYRQILGQKVEFLVSFYNNEISEKSEIFDDQFSVERPDGSNFTLKIRSTKLEDSAMYFCASSETRTGSSYNEQFFGPGTRLTVL.

In its sample, this clonotype was seen a few times. The chain links TRBV29-1 to TRBJ1-2; D is unclear. The CDR3 totals 10 residues. V lost 5 bases and J 7 bases, leaving 8 bases between the germline ends. Germline CDR1 reads SQVTM; CDR2 reads ANQGSEA. CDR3 in DNA: TGCAGCGTTTTGGGGAGTGGCTACACCTTC. Translating it yields CSVLGSGYTF.